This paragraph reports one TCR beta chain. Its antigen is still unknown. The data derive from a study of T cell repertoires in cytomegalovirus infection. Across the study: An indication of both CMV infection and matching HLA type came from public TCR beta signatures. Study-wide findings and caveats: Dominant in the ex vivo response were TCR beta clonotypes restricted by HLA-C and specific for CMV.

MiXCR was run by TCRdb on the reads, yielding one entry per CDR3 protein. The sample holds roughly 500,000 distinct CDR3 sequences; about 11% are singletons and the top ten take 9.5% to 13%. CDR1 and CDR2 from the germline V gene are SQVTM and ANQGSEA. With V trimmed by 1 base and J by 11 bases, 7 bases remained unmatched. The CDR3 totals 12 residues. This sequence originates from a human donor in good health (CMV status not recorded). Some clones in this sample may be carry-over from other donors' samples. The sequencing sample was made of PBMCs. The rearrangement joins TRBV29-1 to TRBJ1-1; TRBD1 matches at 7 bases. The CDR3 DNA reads TGCAGCGTTGAAGTGTCTGGACAGGAGGCTTTCTTT. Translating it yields CSVEVSGQEAFF.